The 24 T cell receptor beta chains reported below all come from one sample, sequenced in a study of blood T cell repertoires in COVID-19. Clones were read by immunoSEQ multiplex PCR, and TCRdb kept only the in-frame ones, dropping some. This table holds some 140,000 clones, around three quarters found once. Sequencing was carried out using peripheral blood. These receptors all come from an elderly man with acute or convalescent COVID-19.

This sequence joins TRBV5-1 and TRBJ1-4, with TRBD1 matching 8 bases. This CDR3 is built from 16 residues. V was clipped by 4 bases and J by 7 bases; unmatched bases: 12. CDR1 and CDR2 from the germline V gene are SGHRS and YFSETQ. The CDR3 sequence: CASSRSVDRVGEKLFF. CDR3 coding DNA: TGCGCCAGCAGCCGTTCAGTGGACAGGGTGGGTGAAAAACTGTTTTTT.

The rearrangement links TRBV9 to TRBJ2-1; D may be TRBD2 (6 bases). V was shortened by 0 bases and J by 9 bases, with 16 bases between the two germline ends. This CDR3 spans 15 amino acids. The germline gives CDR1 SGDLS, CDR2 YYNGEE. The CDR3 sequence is CASSVGFAGRGEQFF. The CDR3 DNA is TGTGCCAGCAGCGTAGGGTTTGCGGGGCGGGGTGAGCAGTTCTTC.

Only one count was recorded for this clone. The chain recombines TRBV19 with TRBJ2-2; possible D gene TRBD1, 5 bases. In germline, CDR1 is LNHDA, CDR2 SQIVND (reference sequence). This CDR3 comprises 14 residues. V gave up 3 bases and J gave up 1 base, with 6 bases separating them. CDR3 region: CASSIQGNTGELFF. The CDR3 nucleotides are TGTGCCAGTAGTATCCAGGGGAACACCGGGGAGCTGTTTTTT.

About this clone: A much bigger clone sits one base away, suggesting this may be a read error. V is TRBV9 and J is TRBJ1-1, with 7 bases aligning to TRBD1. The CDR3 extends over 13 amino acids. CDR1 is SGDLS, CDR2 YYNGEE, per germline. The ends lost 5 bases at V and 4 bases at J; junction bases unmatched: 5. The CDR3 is CASRRQGSTEAFF. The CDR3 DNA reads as TGTGCCAGCAGAAGACAGGGAAGCACTGAAGCTTTCTTT.

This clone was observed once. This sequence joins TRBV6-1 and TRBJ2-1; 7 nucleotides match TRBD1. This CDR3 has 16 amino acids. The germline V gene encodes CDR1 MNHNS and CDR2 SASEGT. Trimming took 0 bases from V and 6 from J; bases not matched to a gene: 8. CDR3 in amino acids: CASSEAAGSGGNEQFF. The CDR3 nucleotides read TGTGCCAGCAGTGAAGCCGCAGGGTCAGGGGGCAATGAGCAGTTCTTC.

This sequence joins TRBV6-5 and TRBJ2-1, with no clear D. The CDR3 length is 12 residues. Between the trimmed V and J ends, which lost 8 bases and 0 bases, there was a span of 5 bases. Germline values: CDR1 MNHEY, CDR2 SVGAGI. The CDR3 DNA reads TGTGCCAGCTTTAGCTCCTACAATGAGCAGTTCTTC. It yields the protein CASFSSYNEQFF.

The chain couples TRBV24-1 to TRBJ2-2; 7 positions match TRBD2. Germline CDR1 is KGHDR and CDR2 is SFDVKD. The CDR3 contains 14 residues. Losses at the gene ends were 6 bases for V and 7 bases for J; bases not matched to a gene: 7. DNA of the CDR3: TGTGCCACCAGTCTAGCGGTTCAGGGCGGGGAGCTGTTTTTT. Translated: CATSLAVQGGELFF.

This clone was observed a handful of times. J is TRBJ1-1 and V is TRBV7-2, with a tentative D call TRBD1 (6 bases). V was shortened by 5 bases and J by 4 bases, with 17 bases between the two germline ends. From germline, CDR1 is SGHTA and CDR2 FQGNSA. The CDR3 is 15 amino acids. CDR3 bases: TGTGCCAGCAGCCCCCGGGGAGGGGGGGGCACTGAAGCTTTCTTT. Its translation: CASSPRGGGGTEAFF.

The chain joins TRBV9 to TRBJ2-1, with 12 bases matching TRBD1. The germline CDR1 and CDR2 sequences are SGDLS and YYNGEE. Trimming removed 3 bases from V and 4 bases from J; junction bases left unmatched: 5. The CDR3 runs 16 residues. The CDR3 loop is CASSGPGQGAYNEQFF. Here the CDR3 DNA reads TGTGCCAGCAGCGGACCGGGACAGGGGGCTTACAATGAGCAGTTCTTC.

The CDR3, as DNA: TGTGCCACCAGCAGAACGGGACAGCTTAGCACAGATACGCAGTATTTT. It translates to CATSRTGQLSTDTQYF. The chain combines TRBV15 with TRBJ2-3, with 7 bases lining up with TRBD1. The CDR3 totals 16 residues. V dropped 2 bases and J dropped 0; count of bases not matched to a gene: 5. Germline-derived CDR1 and CDR2 are LNHNV and YYDKDF (reference sequence). Full variable domain (missing parts from reference TRBV15 and TRBJ2-3): DAMVIQNPRYQVTQFGKPVTLSCSQTLNHNVMYWYQQKSSQAPKLLFHYYDKDFNNEADTPDNFQSRRPNTSFCFLDIRSPGLGDTAMYLCATSRTGQLSTDTQYFGPGTRLTVL.

CDR3 nucleotide sequence: TGTGCCATCAGTGAACCGGACAGCTACAATGAGCAGTTCTTC. It is translated as CAISEPDSYNEQFF. The chain recombines TRBV10-3 with TRBJ2-1, with D maybe TRBD1 (6 bases). Germline CDR1 reads ENHRY; CDR2 reads SYGVKD. The CDR3 is made up of 14 amino acids. V was shortened by 3 bases and J by 3 bases, with 9 bases between the two germline ends.

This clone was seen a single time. CDR3 residues: CPTGGNTEAFF. The CDR3 DNA follows: TGCCCTACAGGGGGCAACACTGAAGCTTTCTTT. The chain joins TRBV29-1 to TRBJ1-1; 9 nucleotides align to TRBD1. There are 11 residues in the CDR3. The germline gives CDR1 SQVTM, CDR2 ANQGSEA.

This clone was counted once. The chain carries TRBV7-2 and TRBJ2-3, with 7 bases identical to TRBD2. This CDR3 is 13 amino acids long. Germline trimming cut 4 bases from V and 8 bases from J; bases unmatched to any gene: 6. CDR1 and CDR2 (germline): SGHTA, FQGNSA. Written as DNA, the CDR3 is TGTGCCAGCAGCTCGGGGGAGGGGCGTACGCAGTATTTT. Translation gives CASSSGEGRTQYF.

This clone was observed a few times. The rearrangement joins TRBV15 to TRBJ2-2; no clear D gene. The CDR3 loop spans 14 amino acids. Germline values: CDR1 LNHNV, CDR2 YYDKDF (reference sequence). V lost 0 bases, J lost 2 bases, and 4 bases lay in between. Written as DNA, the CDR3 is TGTGCCACCAGCAGAGATCTAAACACCGGGGAGCTGTTTTTT. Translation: CATSRDLNTGELFF.

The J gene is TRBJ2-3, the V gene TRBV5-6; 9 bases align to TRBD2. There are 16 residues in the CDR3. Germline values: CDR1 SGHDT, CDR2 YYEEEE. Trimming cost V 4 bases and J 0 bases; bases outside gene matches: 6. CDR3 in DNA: TGTGCCAGCAGCCAAAAGCGGGGGGCTAGCACAGATACGCAGTATTTT. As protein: CASSQKRGASTDTQYF.

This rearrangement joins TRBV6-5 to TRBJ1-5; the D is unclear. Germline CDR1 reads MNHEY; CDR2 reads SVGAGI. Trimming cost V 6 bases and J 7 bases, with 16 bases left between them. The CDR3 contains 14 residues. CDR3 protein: CASSHTAEYQPQHF. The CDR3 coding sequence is TGTGCCAGCAGCCACACAGCAGAATACCAGCCCCAGCATTTT.

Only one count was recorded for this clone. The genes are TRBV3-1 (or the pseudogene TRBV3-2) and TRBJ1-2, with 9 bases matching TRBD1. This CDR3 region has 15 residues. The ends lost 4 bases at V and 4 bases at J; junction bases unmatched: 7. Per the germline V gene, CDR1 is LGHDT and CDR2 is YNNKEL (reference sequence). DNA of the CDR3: TGTGCCAGCAGCCCGGGGACAGGGATGATCTATGGCTACACCTTC. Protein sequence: CASSPGTGMIYGYTF.

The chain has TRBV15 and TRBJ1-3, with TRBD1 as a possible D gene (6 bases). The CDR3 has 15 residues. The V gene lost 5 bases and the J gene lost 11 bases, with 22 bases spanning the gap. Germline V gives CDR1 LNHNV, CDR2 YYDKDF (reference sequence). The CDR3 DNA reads TGTGCCACCAGCCTTCCAGGGGACCCTATCCGGGCCATATATTTT. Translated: CATSLPGDPIRAIYF.

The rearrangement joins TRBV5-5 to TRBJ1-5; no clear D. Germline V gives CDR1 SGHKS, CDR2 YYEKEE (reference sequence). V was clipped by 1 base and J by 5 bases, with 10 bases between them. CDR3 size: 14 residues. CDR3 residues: CASSLRARDQPQHF. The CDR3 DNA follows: TGTGCCAGCAGCTTGAGGGCGCGGGATCAGCCCCAGCATTTT.

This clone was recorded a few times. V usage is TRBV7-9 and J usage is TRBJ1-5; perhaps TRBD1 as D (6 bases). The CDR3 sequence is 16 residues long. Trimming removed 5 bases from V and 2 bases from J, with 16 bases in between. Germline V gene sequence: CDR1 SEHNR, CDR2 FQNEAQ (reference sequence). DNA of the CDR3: TGTGCCAGCAGCCAAGCGGACAGCCTGGGCAATCAGCCCCAGCATTTT. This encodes CASSQADSLGNQPQHF.

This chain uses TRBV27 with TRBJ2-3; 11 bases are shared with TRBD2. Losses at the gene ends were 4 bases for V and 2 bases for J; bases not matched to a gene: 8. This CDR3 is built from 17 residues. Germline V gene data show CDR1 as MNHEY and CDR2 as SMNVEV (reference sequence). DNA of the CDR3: TGTGCCAGCAGTTCCCGCCCACTAGCGGGAGACACAGATACGCAGTATTTT. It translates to CASSSRPLAGDTDTQYF.

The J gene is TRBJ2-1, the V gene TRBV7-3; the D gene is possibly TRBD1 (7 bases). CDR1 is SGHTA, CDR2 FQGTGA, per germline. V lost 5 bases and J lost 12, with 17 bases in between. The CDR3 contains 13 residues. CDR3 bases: TGTGCCAGCAGCCGAAACCAGGGGGGTCCGCAGTTCTTC. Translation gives CASSRNQGGPQFF.

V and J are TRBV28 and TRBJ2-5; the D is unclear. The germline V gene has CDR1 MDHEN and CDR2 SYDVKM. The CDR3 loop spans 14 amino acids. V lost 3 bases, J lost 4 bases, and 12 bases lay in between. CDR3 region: CASSLGSVGETQYF. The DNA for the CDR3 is TGTGCCAGCAGTTTGGGCAGTGTGGGAGAGACCCAGTACTTC.

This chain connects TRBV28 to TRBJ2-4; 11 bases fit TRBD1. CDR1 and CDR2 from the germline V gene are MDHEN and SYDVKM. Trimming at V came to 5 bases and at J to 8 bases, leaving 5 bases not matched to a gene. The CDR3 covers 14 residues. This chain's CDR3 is CASSEPGQGDIQYF. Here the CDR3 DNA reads TGTGCCAGCAGTGAGCCGGGACAGGGGGACATTCAGTACTTC.